This is a list of T cell receptor beta chains from one sample in a study of spatial heterogeneity in lung cancer. TCRdb fed the 5' RACE reads into MiXCR, producing one record per CDR3 protein. The sample holds fewer than 5,000 distinct CDR3 sequences; roughly 6% are singletons and the top ten take around 19%. The sequences come from lung tumor tissue, collected at surgery. The receptors come from a male donor with early-stage non-small cell lung cancer. CDR3s include the opening cysteine and the closing phenylalanine or tryptophan. The D gene is left open where the match is weak. Only part of the rows carry a size: once, few, many, or a class if the clone is expanded.

D: NA; J: TRBJ2-7; V: TRBV20-1; size: many; CDR3: CSAGRAGRYEQYF; DNA: TGCAGTGCAGGCCGCGCGGGGCGCTACGAGCAGTACTTC
D: NA; J: TRBJ1-3; V: TRBV12-3/TRBV12-4; size: medium-sized; CDR3: CASSFGGNTIYF; DNA: TGTGCCAGCAGTTTTGGGGGAAACACCATATATTTT
D: NA; J: TRBJ1-2; V: TRBV5-1; size: few; CDR3: CASSGTTSLPGGYTF; DNA: TGCGCCAGCAGCGGAACGACCTCCTTACCTGGAGGCTACACCTTC
D: NA; J: TRBJ1-1; V: TRBV4-2; size: few; CDR3: CASSQDKKMNTEAFF; DNA: TGTGCCAGCAGCCAAGATAAAAAGATGAACACTGAAGCTTTCTTT
D: NA; J: TRBJ1-2; V: TRBV9; size: NA; CDR3: CASSRRGTLADGYTF; DNA: TGTGCCAGCAGCCGGAGGGGGACTCTGGCGGATGGCTACACCTTC
D: NA; J: TRBJ2-1; V: TRBV14; size: few; CDR3: CASSPPGGLGNEQFF; DNA: TGTGCCAGCAGCCCACCAGGAGGACTTGGCAATGAGCAGTTCTTC
D: TRBD2; J: TRBJ2-3; V: TRBV5-1; size: medium-sized; CDR3: CASSIPTSGGADTQYF; DNA: TGCGCCAGCAGCATACCGACTAGCGGGGGGGCAGATACGCAGTATTTT
D: NA; J: TRBJ1-1; V: TRBV7-8; size: few; CDR3: CASSLTEGNTEAFF; DNA: TGTGCCAGCAGCTTAACGGAAGGGAACACTGAAGCTTTCTTT
D: NA; J: TRBJ2-7; V: TRBV4-1; size: NA; CDR3: CASSQDRGSLPYEQYF; DNA: TGCGCCAGCAGCCAAGATCGTGGCAGCCTGCCCTACGAGCAGTACTTC
D: NA; J: TRBJ1-6; V: TRBV14; size: medium-sized; CDR3: CASSFGYSNSPLHF; DNA: TGTGCCAGCAGCTTTGGTTACTCTAATTCACCCCTCCACTTT
D: TRBD1; J: TRBJ1-2; V: TRBV19; size: many; CDR3: CASSIELVTGNYGYTF; DNA: TGTGCCAGTAGTATCGAATTGGTGACAGGGAACTATGGCTACACCTTC